The next 9 T cell receptor beta chains were all read from a single sample in a study of glioma-infiltrating T cells. TCR alpha and beta CDR3 regions were amplified from RNA using iRepertoire nested multiplex PCR. MiXCR, run by TCRdb on the multiplex PCR reads, gives a single entry per CDR3 protein. Among more than 350,000 distinct CDR3 sequences listed, about two fifths were seen once. Sequencing input: glioma tissue, nonneoplastic brain tissue, or PBMCs (not recorded which). Every receptor here comes from a human donor with low-grade glioma or glioblastoma, undergoing nonglioma brain surgery, or in good health (not recorded which).

The gene calls are TRBV3-1 and TRBJ2-2, with TRBD1 identical over 7 bases. The germline gives CDR1 LGHDT, CDR2 YNNKEL (reference sequence). CDR3 length equals 15 residues. V dropped 1 base and J dropped 5; count of bases not matched to a gene: 4. The CDR3 is CASSQGQGETGELFF. In DNA, the CDR3 is TGTGCCAGCAGCCAAGGACAGGGCGAGACCGGGGAGCTGTTTTTT.

This clonotype has a count of ten or more. The CDR3 loop reads CSAPRDGTGGLNTEAFF. For the CDR3, the DNA is TGCAGTGCCCCCAGGGATGGGACAGGGGGACTGAACACTGAAGCTTTCTTT. This chain connects TRBV20-1 to TRBJ1-1, with 11 nucleotides matching TRBD1. Germline V lookup: CDR1 DFQATT, CDR2 SNEGSKA (reference sequence). Germline trimming cut 6 bases from V and 0 bases from J; bases unmatched to any gene: 12. The CDR3 loop spans 17 amino acids.

The V call is TRBV4-1, the J call TRBJ2-1; D is unclear. V gave up 1 base and J gave up 7 bases, with 11 bases separating them. In germline, CDR1 is MGHRA, CDR2 YSYEKL. CDR3 length: 14 residues. CDR3 amino acids: CASSQGRPQNEQFF. The CDR3 region has the DNA TGCGCCAGCAGCCAAGGCAGGCCGCAGAATGAGCAGTTCTTC.

J is TRBJ2-1 and V is TRBV20-1, with D perhaps TRBD1 or TRBD2 (6 bases each). Germline-derived CDR1 and CDR2 are DFQATT and SNEGSKA (reference sequence). Trimming pared 5 bases from V and 0 bases from J, leaving 11 bases between. The CDR3 spans 14 residues. This chain's CDR3 is CSAPPGASYNEQFF. CDR3 in DNA: TGCAGTGCTCCCCCGGGGGCCTCCTACAATGAGCAGTTCTTC.

To note about this clonotype: A much more abundant neighbour one base away suggests this may be a read error. Here the CDR3 reads CASSEDPLNCEQYF. The CDR3 DNA reads as TGTGCCAGCAGTGAAGACCCGCTTAACTGCGAGCAGTACTTC. The chain joins TRBV6-1 to TRBJ2-7; unclear D gene. Trimming removed 1 base from V and 6 bases from J, with 13 bases in between. The CDR3 is made up of 14 amino acids. Germline V lookup: CDR1 MNHNS, CDR2 SASEGT.

This clonotype was seen at least ten times. V gene TRBV7-9 combines with J gene TRBJ2-1; perhaps TRBD2 as D (6 bases). Per germline, CDR1 SEHNR and CDR2 FQNEAQ (reference sequence). Trimming pared 3 bases from V and 8 bases from J, leaving 11 bases between. CDR3 length: 13 residues. The DNA for the CDR3 is TGTGCCAGCAGCTTGGGAGGTGACGATGAGCAGTTCTTC. Translation gives CASSLGGDDEQFF.

This clonotype has only a few counts. The chain employs TRBV20-1 and TRBJ2-5; 9 nucleotides align to TRBD2. Trimming cost V 0 bases and J 1 base; bases outside gene matches: 6. This CDR3 contains 16 residues. Germline-derived CDR1 and CDR2 are DFQATT and SNEGSKA (reference sequence). Here the CDR3 reads CSARDIQTSGQETQYF. In nucleotides, the CDR3 is TGCAGTGCTAGAGACATACAGACTAGCGGCCAAGAGACCCAGTACTTC.

As for this clonotype: A much larger clone differs from this one at a single base, so this may be a read error. DNA for the CDR3: TGTGCCAGCAGGCCAGGGTCGGGCTACACCTTC. It is translated as CASRPGSGYTF. J is TRBJ1-2 and V is TRBV6-1, with TRBD1 as a possible D gene (5 bases). Germline V gene sequence: CDR1 MNHNS, CDR2 SASEGT. V was trimmed by 6 bases and J by 8 bases, leaving 10 bases between them. The CDR3 consists of 11 residues.

This clonotype was seen a handful of times. This chain joins TRBV6-4 and TRBJ1-2, with TRBD1 as a possible D gene (5 bases). CDR1 is MRHNA and CDR2 is SNTAGT in the germline V gene. Trimming removed 10 bases from V and 0 bases from J, with 21 bases in between. The CDR3 runs 16 residues. CDR3 residues: CAIIRQWTHTNYGYTF. Here the CDR3 DNA reads TGTGCCATAATTCGACAGTGGACCCATACTAACTATGGCTACACCTTC.